A selection of T cell receptor beta chains follows, all from one sample in a study of healthy donors' naive CD4 and CD8 T cells. TCRdb fed the reads into MiXCR, producing one record per CDR3 protein. Of about 180,000 distinct CDR3 sequences listed, about 70% are singletons. What was sequenced was naive CD4+ and CD8+ T cells sorted from blood, pooled from several donors. These receptor sequences come from a pool of human donors in good health; the sample pools cells from several healthy donors. CDR3s include the opening cysteine and the closing phenylalanine or tryptophan. The order of the fields is V gene, J gene, D gene, clone size, CDR3 DNA, CDR3 protein. D genes are given only for firm matches. Only some rows state a clone size, as once, few, many or a class for expanded clones.

v_gene: TRBV6-6
j_gene: TRBJ2-7
d_gene: NA
abundance: NA
CDR3nt: TGTGCCAGCACGGATGTCGACAGGTTCGACGAGCAGTACTTC
CDR3aa: CASTDVDRFDEQYF

v_gene: TRBV6-4
j_gene: TRBJ2-1
d_gene: NA
abundance: once
CDR3nt: TGTGCCAGCAGTACTTTCGCCTTGGCCCATGAGCAGTTCTTC
CDR3aa: CASSTFALAHEQFF

v_gene: TRBV29-1
j_gene: TRBJ2-5
d_gene: NA
abundance: NA
CDR3nt: TGCAGCGGACGACAGTCCAGAGGGGAGACCCAGTACTTC
CDR3aa: CSGRQSRGETQYF

v_gene: TRBV29-1
j_gene: TRBJ1-2
d_gene: NA
abundance: NA
CDR3nt: TGCAGCGCCCAGAGGGGCCCCTATGGCTACACCTTC
CDR3aa: CSAQRGPYGYTF

v_gene: TRBV6-5
j_gene: TRBJ2-1
d_gene: TRBD2
abundance: once
CDR3nt: TGTGCCAGCAGTAAATTAGCGGGACCCTACAATGAGCAGTTCTTC
CDR3aa: CASSKLAGPYNEQFF

v_gene: TRBV27
j_gene: TRBJ1-4
d_gene: NA
abundance: few
CDR3nt: TGTGCCAGCTCCGTCGAAAAACTGTTTTTT
CDR3aa: CASSVEKLFF

v_gene: TRBV13
j_gene: TRBJ1-6
d_gene: NA
abundance: NA
CDR3nt: TGTGCCAGCAGCTTAAGAGTCAAGGGTTATAATTCACCCCTCCACTTT
CDR3aa: CASSLRVKGYNSPLHF

v_gene: TRBV27
j_gene: TRBJ2-7
d_gene: TRBD2
abundance: NA
CDR3nt: TGTGCCAGCAGTTTAATCGCTAGCGGGAGTTACGAGCAGTACTTC
CDR3aa: CASSLIASGSYEQYF

v_gene: TRBV20-1
j_gene: TRBJ1-2
d_gene: NA
abundance: NA
CDR3nt: TGCAGTGCTACGCCAGGAACCCAAGTTCAAGGTGGCTACACCTTC
CDR3aa: CSATPGTQVQGGYTF

v_gene: TRBV10-3
j_gene: TRBJ2-4
d_gene: NA
abundance: NA
CDR3nt: TGTGCCATCAGTGCACAGGATTCTCACATTCAGTACTTC
CDR3aa: CAISAQDSHIQYF

v_gene: TRBV29-1
j_gene: TRBJ1-1
d_gene: NA
abundance: once
CDR3nt: TGCAGCGTTGCAAATCTAGGGAGGGACACTGAAGCTTTCTTT
CDR3aa: CSVANLGRDTEAFF

v_gene: TRBV15
j_gene: TRBJ1-4
d_gene: NA
abundance: once
CDR3nt: TGTGCCACCAGCAGGAAAGGGGCTAATGGAAAACTGTTTTTT
CDR3aa: CATSRKGANGKLFF

v_gene: TRBV29-1
j_gene: TRBJ2-3
d_gene: NA
abundance: NA
CDR3nt: TGCAGCGTTGAAACCCAGATTAGCGGATTTACGCAGTATTTT
CDR3aa: CSVETQISGFTQYF

v_gene: TRBV6-6
j_gene: TRBJ2-7
d_gene: TRBD1
abundance: NA
CDR3nt: TGTGCCAGCAGTTACGACCGGGACAGGGGTGTCGGGTCCTACGAGCAGTACTTC
CDR3aa: CASSYDRDRGVGSYEQYF

v_gene: TRBV10-3
j_gene: TRBJ1-1
d_gene: NA
abundance: NA
CDR3nt: TGTGCCATCAGTGAGTCGCCGGGTGGCATTGTGAACACTGAAGCTTTCTTT
CDR3aa: CAISESPGGIVNTEAFF

v_gene: TRBV6-2/TRBV6-3
j_gene: TRBJ2-7
d_gene: NA
abundance: few
CDR3nt: TGTGCCAGCAGTTACTCTGTGAGCTACGAGCAGTACTTC
CDR3aa: CASSYSVSYEQYF

v_gene: TRBV29-1
j_gene: TRBJ1-1
d_gene: NA
abundance: NA
CDR3nt: TGCACCTCGGGCGGCGAGCCTGAAGCTTTCTTT
CDR3aa: CTSGGEPEAFF

v_gene: TRBV29-1
j_gene: TRBJ1-1
d_gene: TRBD1
abundance: NA
CDR3nt: TGCAGCGCATGGACAGGGGAGAACACTGAAGCTTTCTTT
CDR3aa: CSAWTGENTEAFF

v_gene: TRBV27
j_gene: TRBJ2-7
d_gene: TRBD2
abundance: NA
CDR3nt: TGTGCCAGCAGTTTATCCCCTAGCGGGGGCCTCTACGAGCAGTACTTC
CDR3aa: CASSLSPSGGLYEQYF

v_gene: TRBV29-1
j_gene: TRBJ2-1
d_gene: TRBD2
abundance: NA
CDR3nt: TGCAGCGCCGCGACTAGACTAGCGGATCTCCAGTTCTTC
CDR3aa: CSAATRLADLQFF

v_gene: TRBV6-6
j_gene: TRBJ2-4
d_gene: NA
abundance: NA
CDR3nt: TGTGCCAGCAACCTGCGGAACCTAGCCAAAAACATTCAGTACTTC
CDR3aa: CASNLRNLAKNIQYF

v_gene: TRBV28
j_gene: TRBJ1-5
d_gene: NA
abundance: NA
CDR3nt: TGTGCCAGCAGACGTAACCTTAAGGGCAATCAGCCCCAGCATTTT
CDR3aa: CASRRNLKGNQPQHF